This T cell receptor (beta chain) was identified in a study of OX40 agonist ivuxolimab in advanced cancers. As for the study in general: Patients assigned to dose escalation were diagnosed with hepatocellular carcinoma, melanoma, renal cell or head and neck cancer.

Profiling relied on immunoSEQ multiplex PCR, and the TCRdb table lists in-frame clones only, not all of them. The sample carries fewer than 140,000 clones, less than 95% recorded once. This receptor was obtained from an adult with an advanced solid tumor such as melanoma, head and neck, liver or kidney cancer. The sequences come from CD4+ or CD8+ T cells sorted from blood, collected in a trial of the OX40 agonist ivuxolimab.

CDR3 protein: CASSPGGRRGTDTQYF. DNA for the CDR3: TGTGCCAGCAGCCCCGGCGGGCGAAGGGGGACAGATACGCAGTATTTT. The rearrangement uses TRBV28 and TRBJ2-3, with a weak D call TRBD1 (6 bases). The CDR3 contains 16 residues. Germline V lookup: CDR1 MDHEN, CDR2 SYDVKM. V lost 6 bases and J 3 bases, leaving 19 bases between the germline ends.